These T cell receptor beta chains were read from a single sample in a study of shared clonotypes between healthy human individuals. Here immunoSEQ multiplex PCR was the method, and the copy in TCRdb shows in-frame clones only, minus some. The sample has hundreds of thousands of clones; more than 95% are singletons. The sample was naive CD8+ T cells sorted from blood. The receptors come from a man younger than 45 in good health. Each CDR3 is given with its conserved first and last residue. Each record gives: clone size, J gene, CDR3 length, D gene, V gene, CDR3 protein, CDR3 DNA. A D gene is named only where the DNA matches it firmly. A clone size is listed for some rows: how often the clone was seen (once, few, many), or a class if it is expanded.

NA,TRBJ2-3,17,NA,TRBV29-1,CSVESWFPLGGTDTQYF,TGCAGCGTTGAAAGCTGGTTCCCACTGGGGGGCACAGATACGCAGTATTTT
once,TRBJ2-1,12,NA,TRBV5-5,CASSLAVNEQFF,TGTGCCAGCAGCTTGGCTGTGAATGAGCAGTTCTTC
NA,TRBJ2-1,13,NA,TRBV4-1,CASSQAGVDEQFF,TGCGCCAGCAGCCAAGCAGGGGTCGATGAGCAGTTCTTC
once,TRBJ2-7,16,TRBD2,TRBV6-5,CASSYSSREGSYEQYF,TGTGCCAGCAGTTACTCCTCCCGGGAGGGTTCCTACGAGCAGTACTTC
NA,TRBJ2-7,12,NA,TRBV27,CASSQLGDEQYF,TGTGCCAGCAGTCAGCTCGGGGACGAGCAGTACTTC
NA,TRBJ2-7,15,NA,TRBV5-1,CASSWGASGSYEQYF,TGCGCCAGCAGCTGGGGGGCTAGCGGCTCCTACGAGCAGTACTTC
NA,TRBJ1-2,13,NA,TRBV7-2,CASSLTPNYGYTF,TGTGCCAGCAGCCTCACACCAAACTATGGCTACACCTTC
once,TRBJ2-5,10,NA,TRBV25-1,CASQGETQYF,TGTGCCAGCCAAGGAGAGACCCAGTACTTC
NA,TRBJ2-5,16,TRBD2,TRBV25-1,CASSEFGGGYQETQYF,TGTGCCAGCAGTGAATTTGGCGGGGGATACCAAGAGACCCAGTACTTC
once,TRBJ2-1,16,NA,TRBV27,CASSLREGGTHNEQFF,TGTGCCAGCAGTTTAAGGGAAGGGGGGACACACAATGAGCAGTTCTTC
NA,TRBJ2-7,11,NA,TRBV7-9,CASSLTYEQYF,TGTGCCAGCAGCTTGACTTACGAGCAGTACTTC
NA,TRBJ2-7,13,TRBD1,TRBV7-2,CASSPRDRDEQYF,TGTGCCAGCAGCCCCCGGGACAGGGACGAGCAGTACTTC
NA,TRBJ2-7,15,NA,TRBV27,CASSYRRPKSYEQYF,TGTGCCAGCAGTTACAGGCGGCCTAAGAGCTACGAGCAGTACTTC
NA,TRBJ1-2,15,TRBD1,TRBV9,CASSVASDREYGYTF,TGTGCCAGCAGCGTAGCCTCTGACAGGGAGTATGGCTACACCTTC
NA,TRBJ2-5,18,NA,TRBV7-9,CASSWRSDSILDTETQYF,TGTGCCAGCAGCTGGAGGTCGGACAGCATCCTCGATACGGAGACCCAGTACTTC
NA,TRBJ1-5,14,NA,TRBV27,CASRPGFSNQPQHF,TGTGCCAGCAGACCAGGTTTTAGCAATCAGCCCCAGCATTTT
few,TRBJ2-5,15,TRBD2,TRBV18,CASSEGLVRSGTQYF,TGTGCCAGCTCAGAAGGACTAGTGCGATCAGGGACCCAGTACTTC
few,TRBJ1-1,16,TRBD1,TRBV7-9,CASSTDRGISSTEAFF,TGTGCCAGCAGCACCGACAGGGGAATAAGTAGCACTGAAGCTTTCTTT
NA,TRBJ2-7,11,NA,TRBV20-1,CSAREVYEQYF,TGCAGTGCTAGGGAGGTATACGAGCAGTACTTC
NA,TRBJ2-1,12,NA,TRBV28,CASSLYLNEQFF,TGTGCCAGCAGTTTATACCTCAATGAGCAGTTCTTC
NA,TRBJ2-1,16,NA,TRBV7-9,CASSNGRISPYNEQFF,TGTGCCAGCAGCAATGGGCGGATAAGTCCCTACAATGAGCAGTTCTTC
NA,TRBJ2-1,15,TRBD2,TRBV13,CASSSPGLAFDEQFF,TGTGCCAGCAGCTCACCGGGACTAGCGTTTGATGAGCAGTTCTTC
once,TRBJ2-1,14,NA,TRBV4-1,CASSQVPGSHEQFF,TGCGCCAGCAGCCAGGTCCCCGGGTCCCATGAGCAGTTCTTC
NA,TRBJ2-7,15,NA,TRBV6-6,CASSYSPRTGYEQYF,TGTGCCAGCAGTTACTCCCCGCGTACCGGCTACGAGCAGTACTTC
NA,TRBJ2-7,15,NA,TRBV27,CASGGFRGSSYEQYF,TGTGCCAGCGGGGGTTTCCGGGGCAGCTCCTACGAGCAGTACTTC